This T cell receptor beta chain was profiled in a study of response to subunit inactivated influenza vaccine (dated by TCRdb to the late 2010s). With regard to the full study: Deep quantitative profiling of the T cell receptor repertoire was used in the study to follow responses to a trivalent subunit inactivated influenza vaccine.

Library prep was done by RT-PCR. The sample was run on an Illumina HiSeq 2500. TCRdb trimmed the raw reads at Q25, called clones with MiXCR and kept productive beta chains. CDR3 protein sequences are deduplicated, and each keeps its most common genes and DNA. The sample includes roughly 670,000 distinct CDR3 sequences, with 11% to 15% observed a single time. Clones ranked in the top ten supply 7.6% of the sample. The CDR3 goes from the cysteine to the phenylalanine over 17 residues. The only DNA kept is the CDR3, 51 bases in frame from the first base. At the junction V is shortened by 1 base and J by 0 bases; bases outside the gene matches: 8. In the germline V gene (reference sequence), CDR1 corresponds to DFQATT and CDR2 to SNEGSKA. Broad study findings and their caveats: According to the authors, only a limited number of new T cells may be recruited by each seasonal influenza vaccination.

This clonotype was detected ten times or more. Its cognate antigen has yet to be identified. It has no much larger one-base neighbor in the sample; base qualities were not kept. The sequence came from a man aged 45-65 years who received an inactivated influenza vaccine. Donor details come from another sample of the same person, matched by shared clones. The source material was PBMCs from blood, sampled approximately 15 days before vaccination. The chain couples TRBV20-1 to TRBJ1-5; 8 central bases correspond to TRBD1. The DNA sequence is as follows: TGCAGTGCTAGAGTGGCAGGGGGCCCTTATAGCAATCAGCCCCAGCATTTT. This sequence encodes CSARVAGGPYSNQPQHF.